The 24 T cell receptor beta chains given below trace back to one sample, sequenced in a study of T cells after posttransplantation cyclophosphamide. Treatment was busulfan-fludarabine conditioning, a marrow graft, and cyclophosphamide on days +3 and +4. Repertoires were generated with immunoSEQ multiplex PCR, while TCRdb's copy carries only in-frame clones and drops some. The table has 1,500 to 2,000 clones, roughly three quarters seen once. The sequencing used CD4+ T cells sorted from blood, collected after allogeneic stem cell transplant with posttransplant cyclophosphamide. These receptors were taken from a female patient over 55 who received an allogeneic stem cell transplant from a related donor and was CMV-positive. Some T cells may arise from the graft donor.

This clone was counted a few times. The chain is built from TRBV7-3 and TRBJ2-1; D possibly corresponds to TRBD2 (6 bases). This CDR3 has 15 amino acids. Trimming removed 5 bases at V and 3 bases at J, with 14 bases between. CDR1 is SGHTA, CDR2 FQGTGA, per germline. CDR3 in DNA: TGTGCCAGCAGCATGGGCGGGGTGCACTACAATGAGCAGTTCTTC. Translated: CASSMGGVHYNEQFF.

The chain uses TRBV7-2 and TRBJ2-2, with TRBD2 matching 9 bases. The CDR3 totals 17 residues. Germline V gene lookup returns CDR1 SGHTA and CDR2 FQGNSA. The V gene end was trimmed by 1 base and the J gene end by 0 bases; junction bases not matched to a gene: 3. Written as DNA, the CDR3 is TGTGCCAGCAGCTTAGTTTTAGCGGGGGCGAACACCGGGGAGCTGTTTTTT. Translation gives CASSLVLAGANTGELFF.

J is TRBJ2-5 and V is TRBV9; 7 nucleotides agree with TRBD1. CDR1 SGDLS and CDR2 YYNGEE come from the germline V gene. After removal of 4 bases from V and 3 bases from J, the junction contained 6 bases not matched to a gene. This CDR3 spans 14 amino acids. The CDR3 DNA reads as TGTGCCAGCAGCCTTACCGGGACAGAAGAGACCCAGTACTTC. Its translation is CASSLTGTEETQYF.

The chain links TRBV6-5 to TRBJ1-1; TRBD1 aligns across 7 bases. The V gene end was trimmed by 5 bases and the J gene end by 1 base; junction bases not matched to a gene: 7. CDR3 length equals 15 residues. The germline gives CDR1 MNHEY, CDR2 SVGAGI. The CDR3 loop reads CASSNTGTANTEAFF. DNA for the CDR3: TGTGCCAGCAGTAACACCGGGACAGCGAACACTGAAGCTTTCTTT.

The rearrangement joins TRBV2 to TRBJ1-1; D unclear. The CDR3 spans 11 residues. V dropped 6 bases and J dropped 3 bases, with 5 bases sitting between them. CDR1 and CDR2 from the germline V gene are SNHLY and FYNNEI. The CDR3 protein is CASRLYTEAFF. The DNA for the CDR3 is TGTGCCAGCAGGCTATACACTGAAGCTTTCTTT.

This clone was observed a handful of times. The chain links TRBV6-5 to TRBJ1-2, with a weak D call TRBD1 (6 bases). Germline values: CDR1 MNHEY, CDR2 SVGAGI. CDR3 length equals 13 residues. Trimming left V 5 bases short and J 8 bases short, with 15 bases between. CDR3 sequence reads: CASSPSTRGGYTF. The CDR3 DNA follows: TGTGCCAGCAGTCCTTCGACCAGGGGCGGCTACACCTTC.

The CDR3 here is CASSSGTGTYNEQFF. The CDR3 DNA reads as TGCGCCAGCAGTTCCGGGACTGGGACCTACAATGAGCAGTTCTTC. The chain employs TRBV5-1 and TRBJ2-1; tentatively, D is TRBD2 (6 bases). This CDR3 is 15 amino acids long. In germline, CDR1 is SGHRS, CDR2 YFSETQ. V was cut by 5 bases and J by 2 bases, with 14 bases left in between.

This chain uses TRBV7-9 with TRBJ2-1; 11 bases fit TRBD2. The trim removed 8 bases at V and 0 bases at J, leaving 3 bases unmatched. This CDR3 has 15 residues. CDR1 SEHNR and CDR2 FQNEAQ come from the germline V gene (reference sequence). The CDR3: CASGGLAGSYNEQFF. CDR3 bases: TGTGCCAGCGGCGGACTAGCGGGCTCCTACAATGAGCAGTTCTTC.

This clone was detected only once. This chain uses TRBV2 with TRBJ1-1; D gene unclear. V lost 2 bases and J lost 9, with 4 bases in between. This CDR3 comprises 10 residues. Germline assignment: CDR1 SNHLY and CDR2 FYNNEI. CDR3 sequence reads: CASSEIKAFF. CDR3 DNA: TGTGCCAGCAGTGAAATAAAAGCTTTCTTT.

The J gene is TRBJ1-4, the V gene TRBV2; possible D gene TRBD1, 6 bases. The V and J ends lost 3 bases and 6 bases respectively, with 11 bases between them. Germline-derived CDR1 and CDR2 are SNHLY and FYNNEI. This CDR3 contains 14 residues. Here the CDR3 reads CASSDRGADEKLFF. The CDR3 DNA is TGTGCCAGCAGTGATCGGGGGGCTGATGAAAAACTGTTTTTT.

This rearrangement joins TRBV2 to TRBJ1-1, with 7 nucleotides matching TRBD1. V lost 6 bases and J lost 5; bases outside the gene matches: 3. The CDR3 has 12 amino acids. Per the germline V gene, CDR1 is SNHLY and CDR2 is FYNNEI. CDR3 DNA sequence: TGTGCCAGCAGGGAACAGGGGACTGAAGCTTTCTTT. It specifies CASREQGTEAFF.

This clone came up once. V usage is TRBV9 and J usage is TRBJ2-3; 10 bases align to TRBD2. Germline loops: CDR1 SGDLS, CDR2 YYNGEE. Germline trimming cut 2 bases from V and 4 bases from J; bases unmatched to any gene: 13. This CDR3 is 18 amino acids long. CDR3 nucleotides: TGTGCCAGCAGCGTGGCTCCAGAGCGGGGGGGCCGGGCAGATACGCAGTATTTT. Residues: CASSVAPERGGRADTQYF.

The chain carries TRBV7-2 and TRBJ1-5; no clear D gene. Germline CDR1 and CDR2: SGHTA and FQGNSA. V was clipped by 3 bases and J by 7 bases, with 10 bases between them. This CDR3 has 13 residues. The CDR3 spells CASSLMAEQPQHF. The CDR3 region has the DNA TGTGCCAGCAGCTTGATGGCGGAACAGCCCCAGCATTTT.

The sample holds one count of this clone. This rearrangement joins TRBV28 to TRBJ1-5; D uncertain. Trimming removed 6 bases from V and 4 bases from J, with 4 bases in between. CDR3 length: 11 amino acids. Germline V CDR1 and CDR2: MDHEN, SYDVKM. In DNA, the CDR3 is TGTGCCAGCAGCCCAAATCAGCCCCAGCATTTT. Its protein is CASSPNQPQHF. The full variable domain, rest sourced from reference TRBV28 and TRBJ1-5, is DVKVTQSSRYLVKRTGEKVFLECVQDMDHENMFWYRQDPGLGLRLIYFSYDVKMKEKGDIPEGYSVSREKKERFSLILESASTNQTSMYLCASSPNQPQHFGDGTRLSIL.

A few counts support this clone. This chain uses TRBV4-3 with TRBJ2-3, with 9 bases fitting TRBD2. CDR3 length equals 15 residues. J was trimmed by 2 bases and V by 4 bases; bases with no gene match: 4. Germline-derived CDR1 and CDR2 are LGHNA and YSLEER. CDR3 DNA sequence: TGCGCCAGCAGCCCCGGGACTAGCCACACAGATACGCAGTATTTT. It is translated as CASSPGTSHTDTQYF.

The chain is built from TRBV4-1 and TRBJ2-7, with 8 bases identical to TRBD2. Trimming cost V 1 base and J 2 bases; bases outside gene matches: 7. Germline V gene data show CDR1 as MGHRA and CDR2 as YSYEKL. The CDR3 runs to 16 residues. CDR3 sequence reads: CASSQALTSATYEQYF. For the CDR3, the DNA is TGCGCCAGCAGCCAAGCGTTGACTAGCGCTACCTACGAGCAGTACTTC.

The V call is TRBV7-9, the J call TRBJ2-1, with TRBD2 matching over 16 bases. J was trimmed by 12 bases and V by 1 base; bases with no gene match: 9. Germline lookup yields CDR1 SEHNR and CDR2 FQNEAQ (reference sequence). This CDR3 comprises 17 residues. The CDR3 region has the DNA TGTGCCAGCAGCTTAGGGTCCGGGACTAGCGGGGGGGCGGGGCAGTTCTTC. Protein sequence: CASSLGSGTSGGAGQFF. Combining the CDR3 with reference TRBV7-9 and TRBJ2-1 gives the whole variable domain DTGVSQNPRHKITKRGQNVTFRCDPISEHNRLYWYRQTLGQGPEFLTYFQNEAQLEKSRLLSDRFSAERPKGSFSTLEIQRTEQGDSAMYLCASSLGSGTSGGAGQFFGPGTRLTVL.

The CDR3 region has the DNA TGTGCCACAGCACCCGGGGGTGGAAACACCATATATTTT. Amino acids: CATAPGGGNTIYF. The chain carries TRBV25-1 and TRBJ1-3, with D possibly TRBD1 on 5 matching bases. Trimming took 10 bases from V and 3 from J, leaving 13 bases between them. Germline V CDR1 and CDR2: MGHDK, SYGVNS. This CDR3 has 13 residues.

On this clone itself: One end of the junction is discordant with germline, which a read error may explain. Other DNA sequences from this sample encode an identical CDR3 as well. The chain links TRBV6-5 to TRBJ1-6; D is unclear. Germline V lookup: CDR1 MNHEY, CDR2 SVGAGI. This CDR3 is built from 16 residues. The CDR3 nucleotides read TGTGCCAGCAGTTATGAGGCCAGCTCCTATAATTCGCCCCTCCCCTTT. Translated, it gives CASSYEASSYNSPLPF.

This chain connects TRBV27 to TRBJ2-7, with 7 positions matching TRBD2. CDR1 MNHEY and CDR2 SMNVEV come from the germline V gene (reference sequence). The CDR3 totals 15 residues. After removal of 2 bases from V and 2 bases from J, the junction contained 6 bases not matched to a gene. The CDR3, as DNA: TGTGCCAGCAGTTTACTCGCGGGAGTCGCCTACGAGCAGTACTTC. Amino acid sequence: CASSLLAGVAYEQYF.

This clone was picked up a small number of times. The chain links TRBV30 to TRBJ2-1; D unresolved. Germline V gene sequence: CDR1 GTSNPN, CDR2 SVGIG (reference sequence). V was shortened by 5 bases and J by 4 bases, with 6 bases between the two germline ends. The CDR3 totals 11 residues. For the CDR3, the DNA is TGTGCCTGGGGCAGGTACAATGAGCAGTTCTTC. Translation: CAWGRYNEQFF.

This chain joins TRBV5-1 and TRBJ2-7, with 8 bases that match TRBD2. Germline V gene sequence: CDR1 SGHRS, CDR2 YFSETQ. J lost 5 bases, V lost 4 bases, and 14 bases had no gene match. The CDR3 loop spans 16 amino acids. CDR3 sequence reads: CASSPVGGRKVDEQYF. The CDR3 DNA reads TGCGCCAGCAGCCCGGTGGGCGGGAGGAAAGTCGACGAGCAGTACTTC.

This clone has a handful of counts. The genes are TRBV19 and TRBJ1-1; 12 bases fit TRBD1. There are 17 residues in the CDR3. The germline CDR1 and CDR2 sequences are LNHDA and SQIVND (reference sequence). V lost 0 bases to trimming and J lost 7 bases; unmatched junction nucleotides: 9. In DNA form, the CDR3 reads TGTGCCAGTAGTATAGAAGGGGACAGGGGGCATCTGGATGAAGCTTTCTTT. Its protein is CASSIEGDRGHLDEAFF.

The rearrangement uses TRBV12-5 and TRBJ2-7, with TRBD1 matching 8 bases. The CDR3 runs to 14 residues. Per the germline V gene, CDR1 is LGHNT and CDR2 is FRNRAP. V shed 5 bases and J 0 bases; nucleotides not matched to a gene: 3. The CDR3 DNA reads TGTGCTAGTGGTCCCGGACAGGGCTCCTACGAGCAGTACTTC. Its protein product is CASGPGQGSYEQYF. The variable domain in full, with the rest retrieved from reference TRBV12-5 and TRBJ2-7, is DARVTQTPRHKVTEMGQEVTMRCQPILGHNTVFWYRQTMMQGLELLAYFRNRAPLDDSGMPKDRFSAEMPDATLATLKIQPSEPRDSAVYFCASGPGQGSYEQYFGPGTRLTVT.